This T cell receptor (beta chain) was recovered during a study of blood T cell repertoires in COVID-19. One Seattle source followed patients from active infection through their disease course. V lost 1 base and J lost 9, with 13 bases in between. The germline gives CDR1 SGHTA, CDR2 FQGNSA. The CDR3 runs to 14 residues. Libraries were prepared by immunoSEQ multiplex PCR; TCRdb keeps only in-frame clonotypes and omits some of them. Among roughly 150,000 clones listed, approximately 86% were seen once. The V call is TRBV7-2, the J call TRBJ2-1; possibly TRBD1 for D (7 bases). The sequencing input was peripheral blood. The clonotype originates from a woman older than 75 with COVID-19, enrolled during active disease. As DNA, the CDR3 is TGTGCCAGCAGCTTAGGGGCAGGGGGGAGTGAGCAGTTCTTC. Its protein product is CASSLGAGGSEQFF.